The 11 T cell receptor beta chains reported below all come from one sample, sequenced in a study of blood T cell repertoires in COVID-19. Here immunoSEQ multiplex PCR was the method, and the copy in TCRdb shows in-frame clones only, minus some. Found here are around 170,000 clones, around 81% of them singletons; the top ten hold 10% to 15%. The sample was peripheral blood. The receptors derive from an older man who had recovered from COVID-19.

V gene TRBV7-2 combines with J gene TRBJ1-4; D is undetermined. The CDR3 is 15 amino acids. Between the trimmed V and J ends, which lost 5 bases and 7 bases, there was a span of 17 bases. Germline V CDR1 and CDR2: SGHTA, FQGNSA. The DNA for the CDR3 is TGTGCCAGCAGCCCTCGACTCGACGGCGGTGAAAAACTGTTTTTT. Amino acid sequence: CASSPRLDGGEKLFF.

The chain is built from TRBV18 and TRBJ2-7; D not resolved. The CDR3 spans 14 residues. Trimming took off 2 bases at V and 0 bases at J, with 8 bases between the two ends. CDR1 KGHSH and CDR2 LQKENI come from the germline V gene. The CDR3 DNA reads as TGTGCCAGCTCACCAGACATTAGCTCCTACGAGCAGTACTTC. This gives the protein CASSPDISSYEQYF.

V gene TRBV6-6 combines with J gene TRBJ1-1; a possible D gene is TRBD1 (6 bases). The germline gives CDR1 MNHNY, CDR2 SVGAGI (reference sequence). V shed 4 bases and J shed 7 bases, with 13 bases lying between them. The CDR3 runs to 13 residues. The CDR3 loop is CASSLIVGGEAFF. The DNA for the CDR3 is TGTGCCAGCAGTTTAATCGTAGGGGGTGAAGCTTTCTTT.

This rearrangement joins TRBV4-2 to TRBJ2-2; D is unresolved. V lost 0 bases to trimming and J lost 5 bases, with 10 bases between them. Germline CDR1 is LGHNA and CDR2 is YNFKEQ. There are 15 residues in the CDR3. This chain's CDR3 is CASSQDLRFTGELFF. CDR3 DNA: TGTGCCAGCAGCCAAGATCTGAGATTTACCGGGGAGCTGTTTTTT.

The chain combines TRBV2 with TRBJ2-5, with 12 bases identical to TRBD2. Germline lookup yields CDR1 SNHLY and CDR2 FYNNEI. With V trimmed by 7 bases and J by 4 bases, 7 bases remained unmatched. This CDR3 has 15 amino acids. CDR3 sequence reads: CASNLAGGPGETQYF. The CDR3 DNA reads TGTGCCAGCAACCTAGCGGGAGGGCCGGGAGAGACCCAGTACTTC. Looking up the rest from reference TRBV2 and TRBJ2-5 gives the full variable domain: EPEVTQTPSHQVTQMGQEVILRCVPISNHLYFYWYRQILGQKVEFLVSFYNNEISEKSEIFDDQFSVERPDGSNFTLKIRSTKLEDSAMYFCASNLAGGPGETQYFGPGTRLLVL.

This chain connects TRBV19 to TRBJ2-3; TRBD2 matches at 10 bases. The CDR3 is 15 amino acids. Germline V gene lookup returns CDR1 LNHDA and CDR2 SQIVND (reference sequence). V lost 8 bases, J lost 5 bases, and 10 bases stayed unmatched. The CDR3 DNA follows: TGTGCCAGTGGAGCGGGAGGGCCGGCGGGAGATACGCAGTATTTT. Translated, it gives CASGAGGPAGDTQYF.

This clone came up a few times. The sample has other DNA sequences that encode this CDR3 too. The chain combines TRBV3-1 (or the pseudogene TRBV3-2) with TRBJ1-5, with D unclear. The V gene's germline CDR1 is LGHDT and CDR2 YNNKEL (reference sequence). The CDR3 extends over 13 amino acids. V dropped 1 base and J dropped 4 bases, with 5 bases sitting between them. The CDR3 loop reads CASSQGPNQPQHF. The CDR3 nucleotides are TGTGCCAGCAGCCAAGGTCCGAATCAGCCCCAGCATTTT.

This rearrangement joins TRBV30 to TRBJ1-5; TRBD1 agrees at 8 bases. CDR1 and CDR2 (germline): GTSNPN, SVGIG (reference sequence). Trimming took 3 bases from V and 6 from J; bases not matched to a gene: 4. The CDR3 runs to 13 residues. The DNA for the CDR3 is TGTGCCTGGAGCCCACAGGGGGGTCAGCCCCAGCATTTT. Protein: CAWSPQGGQPQHF.

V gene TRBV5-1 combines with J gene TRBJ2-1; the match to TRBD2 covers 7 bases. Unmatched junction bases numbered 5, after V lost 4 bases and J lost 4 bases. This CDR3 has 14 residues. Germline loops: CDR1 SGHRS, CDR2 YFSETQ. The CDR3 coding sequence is TGCGCCAGCAGCCCGGGGGGAGTTTACAATGAGCAGTTCTTC. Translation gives CASSPGGVYNEQFF.

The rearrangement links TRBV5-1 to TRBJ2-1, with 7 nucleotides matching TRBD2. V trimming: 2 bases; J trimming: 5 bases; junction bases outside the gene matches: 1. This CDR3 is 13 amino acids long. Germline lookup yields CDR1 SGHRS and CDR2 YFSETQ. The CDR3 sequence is CASSFGTNNEQFF. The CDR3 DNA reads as TGCGCCAGCAGCTTCGGGACTAACAATGAGCAGTTCTTC. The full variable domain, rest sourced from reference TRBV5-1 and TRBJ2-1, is KAGVTQTPRYLIKTRGQQVTLSCSPISGHRSVSWYQQTPGQGLQFLFEYFSETQRNKGNFPGRFSGRQFSNSRSEMNVSTLELGDSALYLCASSFGTNNEQFFGPGTRLTVL.

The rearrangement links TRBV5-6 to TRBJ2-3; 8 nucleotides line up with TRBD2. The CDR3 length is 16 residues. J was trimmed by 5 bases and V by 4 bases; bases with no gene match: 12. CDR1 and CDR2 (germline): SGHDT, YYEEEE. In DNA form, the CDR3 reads TGTGCCAGCAGCAACCTCCGGAGCGGGAGTGGAGATACGCAGTATTTT. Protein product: CASSNLRSGSGDTQYF.